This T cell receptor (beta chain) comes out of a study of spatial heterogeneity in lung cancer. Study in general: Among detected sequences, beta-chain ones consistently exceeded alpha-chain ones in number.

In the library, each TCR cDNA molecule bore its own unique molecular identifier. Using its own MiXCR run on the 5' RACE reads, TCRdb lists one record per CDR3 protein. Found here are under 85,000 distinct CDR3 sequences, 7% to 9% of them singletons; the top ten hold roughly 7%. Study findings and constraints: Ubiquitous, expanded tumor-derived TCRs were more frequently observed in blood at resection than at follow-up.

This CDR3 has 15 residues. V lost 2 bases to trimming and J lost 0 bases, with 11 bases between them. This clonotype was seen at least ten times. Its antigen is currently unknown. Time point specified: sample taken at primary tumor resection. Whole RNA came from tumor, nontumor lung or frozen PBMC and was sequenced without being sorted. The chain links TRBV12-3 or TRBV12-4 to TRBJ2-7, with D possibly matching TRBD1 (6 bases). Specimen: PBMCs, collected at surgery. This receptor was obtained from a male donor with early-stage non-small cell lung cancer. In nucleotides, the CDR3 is TGTGCCAGCAGTTTATATGGGACACGCTCCTACGAGCAGTACTTC. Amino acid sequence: CASSLYGTRSYEQYF.